This T cell receptor (beta chain) was profiled in a study of post-analysis software for immune sequencing data. Study conclusions and caveats: The study found significantly lower normalized Chao1 diversity in multiple sclerosis patients than in controls. F measure grouped same-batch samples tightly together. Controls had lower frequencies than patients of four or five TRBV segments, which included TRBV5-6, TRBV5-1 and TRBV20-1.

Libraries were made from TCR beta cDNA, and they carried unique molecular identifiers. Roughly 490,000 cDNA molecules came from around 1 to 9.1 million T cells. TCRdb recomputed calls from the PCR reads with MiXCR, one row per CDR3 protein. This table holds about 400,000 distinct CDR3 sequences, 30% to 45% found once. As for this clonotype: Its antigen remains unknown.

Trimming left V 6 bases short and J 0 bases short, with 12 bases between. Germline V gives CDR1 KGHSH, CDR2 LQKENI. CDR3 length: 15 residues. The chain links TRBV18 to TRBJ2-1; no firm D call. The sequence was collected from a girl between 10 and 17 years old with multiple sclerosis. Input material: blood. CDR3 loop: CASSRREFSYNEQFF. For the CDR3, the DNA is TGTGCCAGCTCCCGGAGAGAGTTCTCCTACAATGAGCAGTTCTTC.